The source of this TCR beta chain is a study of blood T cell repertoires in COVID-19. Study-wide context: T cells, B-cell-depleted T cells, or PBMCs supplied cDNA or gDNA.

Original processing notes: Scientists estimated how many nucleated cells there were by amplifying reference gene primers. Sequencing used immunoSEQ multiplex PCR; TCRdb keeps in-frame clones, though not all of them. Clone size and the V and J calls come from that table; the DNA yielded D and trimming. In the table there are roughly 170,000 clones, 83% of which are singletons. Germline V CDR1 and CDR2: KGHSH, LQKENI. The V end was cut by 2 bases, the J end by 6 bases, with 15 bases between. CDR3 length equals 15 residues. Participants were aged roughly 18 to 89 years from around 24 US areas. Participants had their cohort set by participant-reported clinical history.

The source is a woman aged 50 to 60 in a cohort exposed to, infected with or recovered from COVID-19 (not recorded which). Sequenced: PBMCs or T cells enriched from blood (not recorded which). V is TRBV18 and J is TRBJ2-3; D is perhaps TRBD2 (6 bases). The CDR3 region has the DNA TGTGCCAGCTCACCAATCCTAGCGTCCCAGGATACGCAGTATTTT. Its translation: CASSPILASQDTQYF.